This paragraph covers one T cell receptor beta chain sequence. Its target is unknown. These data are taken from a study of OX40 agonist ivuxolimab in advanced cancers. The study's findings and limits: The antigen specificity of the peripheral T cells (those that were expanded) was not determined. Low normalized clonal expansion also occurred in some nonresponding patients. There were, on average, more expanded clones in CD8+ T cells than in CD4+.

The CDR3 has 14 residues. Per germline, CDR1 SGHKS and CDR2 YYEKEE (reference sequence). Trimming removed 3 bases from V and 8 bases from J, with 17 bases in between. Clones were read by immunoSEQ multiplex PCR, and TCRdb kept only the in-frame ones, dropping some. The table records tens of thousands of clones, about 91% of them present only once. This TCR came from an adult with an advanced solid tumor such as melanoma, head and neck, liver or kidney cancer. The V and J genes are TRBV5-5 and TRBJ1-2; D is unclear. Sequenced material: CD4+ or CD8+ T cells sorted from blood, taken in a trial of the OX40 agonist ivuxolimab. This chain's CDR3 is CASSSWVPTQGYTF. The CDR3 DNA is TGTGCCAGCAGCTCTTGGGTACCGACCCAGGGCTACACCTTC.